This TCR beta chain appears in the sequencing data of a study of control samples from healthy donors and cancer patients. The method was immunoSEQ multiplex PCR; TCRdb's version includes in-frame clones alone and lacks a portion of them. Of about 120,000 clones listed, approximately 90% are singletons. This CDR3 has 13 amino acids. Deletions cut 0 bases from V and 7 bases from J, with 7 bases between. Germline CDR1 is MGHRA and CDR2 is YSYEKL. This sequence joins TRBV4-1 and TRBJ1-5, with D unclear. Input material: blood. The TCR was taken from a woman between 70 and 85 years old in good health. The CDR3 region has the DNA TGCGCCAGCAGCCAAGATTCACGCCAGCCCCAGCATTTT. Translated, it gives CASSQDSRQPQHF.